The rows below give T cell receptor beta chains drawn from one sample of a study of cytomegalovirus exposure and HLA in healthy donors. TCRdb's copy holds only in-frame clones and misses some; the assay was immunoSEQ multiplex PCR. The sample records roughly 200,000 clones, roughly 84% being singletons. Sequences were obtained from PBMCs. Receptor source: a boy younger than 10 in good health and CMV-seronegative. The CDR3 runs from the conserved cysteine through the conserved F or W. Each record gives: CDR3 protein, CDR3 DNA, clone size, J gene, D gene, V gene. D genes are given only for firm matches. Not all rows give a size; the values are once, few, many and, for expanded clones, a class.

CASSFATSPTGELFF,TGTGCCAGCAGTTTCGCGACTAGCCCCACCGGGGAGCTGTTTTTT,-,TRBJ2-2,TRBD2,TRBV6-6
CATSRDLQGYGYTF,TGTGCCACCAGCAGAGATTTGCAGGGCTATGGCTACACCTTC,-,TRBJ1-2,-,TRBV15
CASSTTRNEQFF,TGTGCCAGCAGTACAACTAGAAATGAGCAGTTCTTC,-,TRBJ2-1,-,TRBV27
CASSSSSDTRPLHF,TGCGCCAGCAGCTCATCCTCGGACACAAGACCCCTCCACTTT,-,TRBJ1-6,-,TRBV5-1
CASSSQGGTDTQYF,TGTGCCAGTAGTAGCCAGGGGGGTACAGATACGCAGTATTTT,few,TRBJ2-3,-,TRBV19
CASSYRDSSGANVLTF,TGTGCCAGCAGTTACCGTGACAGCTCTGGGGCCAACGTCCTGACTTTC,-,TRBJ2-6,-,TRBV6-6
CASSLRETSGRFGTGELFF,TGTGCCAGCAGCTTAAGAGAGACTAGCGGGAGGTTCGGCACCGGGGAGCTGTTTTTT,-,TRBJ2-2,TRBD2,TRBV7-8
CASSRMGGSSYEQYF,TGTGCCAGTAGCCGAATGGGCGGGAGCTCCTACGAGCAGTACTTC,-,TRBJ2-7,TRBD2,TRBV19
CASRPDSSNQPQHF,TGTGCCAGCAGACCCGACAGTAGCAATCAGCCCCAGCATTTT,once,TRBJ1-5,-,TRBV6-6
CASSLGLGAGEQYF,TGTGCCAGCAGCTTAGGACTAGGGGCCGGCGAGCAGTACTTC,-,TRBJ2-7,-,TRBV11-2
CASSPSLAAPLGSTDTQYF,TGTGCCAGCTCACCTTCTCTAGCCGCCCCCTTAGGGAGCACAGATACGCAGTATTTT,-,TRBJ2-3,-,TRBV18
CASSLAGQDAGNTIYF,TGCGCCAGCAGCTTGGCCGGACAGGACGCTGGAAACACCATATATTTT,-,TRBJ1-3,TRBD1,TRBV5-1
CASSSLAGVGTDTQYF,TGTGCCAGCAGCTCCTTAGCGGGAGTTGGCACAGATACGCAGTATTTT,-,TRBJ2-3,TRBD2,TRBV7-2
CASSVLVNRDSDTQYF,TGTGCCAGCAGCGTACTAGTTAATCGTGATTCGGATACGCAGTATTTT,-,TRBJ2-3,-,TRBV7-8
CAISEAGEDGYTF,TGTGCCATCAGTGAAGCCGGGGAGGATGGCTACACCTTC,-,TRBJ1-2,-,TRBV10-3
CSARDRGKNEQFF,TGCAGCGCAAGGGACAGGGGTAAAAATGAGCAGTTCTTC,-,TRBJ2-1,TRBD1,TRBV29-1
CASSLGQQLPNEKLFF,TGTGCCAGCAGCTTAGGCCAACAGTTACCGAATGAAAAACTGTTTTTT,-,TRBJ1-4,-,TRBV7-9
CAWSPTGGTEAFF,TGTGCCTGGAGTCCCACAGGGGGCACTGAAGCTTTCTTT,-,TRBJ1-1,TRBD1,TRBV30
CASSASGGGNQPQHF,TGTGCCAGCAGTGCCTCGGGGGGCGGCAATCAGCCCCAGCATTTT,-,TRBJ1-5,-,TRBV6-5
CASSIFSAGGTPYGYTF,TGTGCCAGTAGTATCTTTTCGGCAGGGGGCACTCCCTATGGCTACACCTTC,-,TRBJ1-2,TRBD1,TRBV19
CASSLGGTAYEQYF,TGTGCCAGCAGTCTCGGAGGCACAGCCTACGAGCAGTACTTC,few,TRBJ2-7,-,TRBV6-5
CASSPGVSYEQYF,TGTGCCAGTAGTCCCGGGGTCTCCTACGAGCAGTACTTC,-,TRBJ2-7,-,TRBV19